The present T cell receptor (beta chain) was sequenced within a study of T cells after yellow fever vaccination. Overall study results and limits: Contaminants from the bulk population, in the form of abundant clonotypes, could be found in FACS-sorted repertoires. Weaker overall was a secondary response that nonetheless peaked faster, on day 5 versus 15. Booster samples showed a return of most primary-vaccination clones (around 96% CD4, 80% to 90% CD8).

For TCR, cDNA came from 5'RACE template switching, which added a universal primer site and UMIs. TCRdb processed the 5' RACE reads anew with MiXCR; each CDR3 protein has one entry. This table holds fewer than 350,000 distinct CDR3 sequences, roughly 8.7% found once. The CDR3 is 15 residues long. With 5 bases removed from V and 7 bases from J, the gap between germline ends came to 20 bases. In regard to this clonotype: Its cognate antigen is unknown.

The source is a man aged 18 to 29 who received the YFV17D yellow fever vaccine. This chain connects TRBV12-3 or TRBV12-4 to TRBJ1-2; D might be TRBD1 (5 bases). The input for sequencing was PBMCs, taken on the day of the first yellow fever vaccination. The CDR3, as DNA: TGTGCCAGCAGTCCCCATGGCGGGGGTAGGCCTGGCTACACCTTC. Protein sequence: CASSPHGGGRPGYTF.